The next 14 T cell receptor beta chains were all read from a single sample in a study of CD8 T cells in ankylosing spondylitis. In TCRdb, the 5' RACE reads were re-called with MiXCR into one record per CDR3 protein. This table holds about 240,000 distinct CDR3 sequences, roughly 8.2% found once. Sequenced material: blood, either unsorted or a sorted T cell fraction (not recorded which). The receptors were sampled from a female donor with ankylosing spondylitis or in good health (not recorded which).

A few counts support this clonotype. The chain uses TRBV2 and TRBJ1-2; D possibly corresponds to TRBD1 (5 bases). The V end was cut by 2 bases, the J end by 4 bases, with 17 bases between. Germline V lookup: CDR1 SNHLY, CDR2 FYNNEI. The CDR3 length is 16 residues. The CDR3 sequence: CASSERAGPMSYGYTF. The CDR3 DNA sequence: TGTGCCAGCAGTGAACGGGCGGGACCGATGTCCTATGGCTACACCTTC. The variable domain in full, completed from reference TRBV2 and TRBJ1-2, reads EPEVTQTPSHQVTQMGQEVILRCVPISNHLYFYWYRQILGQKVEFLVSFYNNEISEKSEIFDDQFSVERPDGSNFTLKIRSTKLEDSAMYFCASSERAGPMSYGYTFGSGTRLTVV.

At least ten counts were recorded for this clonotype. The chain couples TRBV12-3 or TRBV12-4 to TRBJ2-7, with TRBD2 identical over 11 bases. The CDR3 runs 15 residues. V dropped 5 bases and J dropped 5; count of bases not matched to a gene: 8. Written as DNA, the CDR3 is TGTGCCAGCAGTGTTAGCGGGAGGGCACTCCACGAGCAGTACTTC. Protein sequence: CASSVSGRALHEQYF.

The chain uses TRBV29-1 and TRBJ2-7, with TRBD1 matching over 8 bases. In germline, CDR1 is SQVTM, CDR2 ANQGSEA. V trimming: 7 bases; J trimming: 5 bases; junction bases outside the gene matches: 4. This CDR3 is built from 11 residues. In nucleotides, the CDR3 is TGCAGCGCCCGGACAGGGAACGAGCAGTACTTC. Protein sequence: CSARTGNEQYF.

About this clonotype itself: Relative to the germline gene, one junction end is altered; a read error may explain this. The V gene is TRBV18, the J gene TRBJ1-4, with TRBD1 matching 8 bases. This CDR3 contains 19 residues. Per the germline V gene, CDR1 is KGHSH and CDR2 is LQKENI. CDR3 region: CANSPQTGALDGTNEKLFF. The CDR3 DNA reads as TGTGCCAACTCACCACAGACAGGGGCCCTAGACGGAACTAATGAAAAACTGTTTTTT.

This clonotype has at least ten counts. The rearrangement joins TRBV12-3 or TRBV12-4 to TRBJ2-3, with 12 positions matching TRBD2. The J segment lost 0 bases and the V segment lost 6 bases, leaving 7 bases of the junction unmatched. CDR3 length: 17 residues. The CDR3: CASSGLAGYPSTDTQYF. The CDR3 DNA is TGTGCCAGCAGCGGACTAGCGGGGTACCCTAGCACAGATACGCAGTATTTT.

This clonotype was counted many times. This chain joins TRBV20-1 and TRBJ2-7; D unresolved. In germline, CDR1 is DFQATT, CDR2 SNEGSKA (reference sequence). This CDR3 contains 12 residues. Trimming left V 6 bases short and J 0 bases short, with 9 bases between. The chain's CDR3 is CSAGFSSYEQYF. CDR3 coding DNA: TGCAGTGCGGGATTTAGCTCCTACGAGCAGTACTTC.

This clonotype has only a few counts. The chain joins TRBV2 to TRBJ2-7; maybe TRBD1 (6 bases). The CDR3 spans 14 residues. Between the trimmed V and J ends, which lost 4 bases and 0 bases, there was a span of 10 bases. Germline V gives CDR1 SNHLY, CDR2 FYNNEI. The CDR3 reads CASSGQANSYEQYF. The CDR3 DNA reads as TGTGCCAGCAGTGGACAGGCGAACTCCTACGAGCAGTACTTC.

The V call is TRBV4-2, the J call TRBJ2-1, with no clear D. Germline CDR1 LGHNA, CDR2 YNFKEQ. Trimming removed 2 bases at V and 9 bases at J, with 8 bases between. This CDR3 has 12 residues. In DNA form, the CDR3 reads TGTGCCAGCAGCCAATCTCTGGGTGAGCAGTTCTTC. It yields the protein CASSQSLGEQFF.

This clonotype was counted at least ten times. The V gene is TRBV29-1, the J gene TRBJ2-1, with TRBD2 matching over 8 bases. This CDR3 spans 15 amino acids. V lost 1 base, J lost 2 bases, and 4 bases stayed unmatched. Germline V gives CDR1 SQVTM, CDR2 ANQGSEA. CDR3 loop: CSVEVSGKTYNEQFF. The CDR3 DNA sequence: TGCAGCGTTGAAGTTAGCGGGAAAACCTACAATGAGCAGTTCTTC.

This clonotype occurred many times. V is TRBV29-1 and J is TRBJ2-1; TRBD2 aligns across 7 bases. V lost 6 bases to trimming and J lost 1 base; unmatched junction nucleotides: 6. Germline V CDR1 and CDR2: SQVTM, ANQGSEA. The CDR3 runs 14 residues. For the CDR3, the DNA is TGCAGCGTCCTGGGACTACCGTCCTACAATGAGCAGTTCTTC. It translates to CSVLGLPSYNEQFF.

The sample holds many counts of this clonotype. The chain uses TRBV12-3 or TRBV12-4 and TRBJ1-4, with TRBD1 matching 8 bases. J gave up 10 bases and V 5 bases, and 6 bases lay outside the gene matches. The CDR3 length is 13 residues. Written as DNA, the CDR3 is TGTGCCAGCAGTCAGGGGGCCGAAGGAAAACTGTTTTTT. Its protein is CASSQGAEGKLFF.

As to this clonotype: The germline gene is not matched at one end of the junction; a read error may be the cause. The chain employs TRBV7-9 and TRBJ2-1; possible D gene TRBD2, 5 bases. The germline V gene has CDR1 SEHNR and CDR2 FQNEAQ (reference sequence). The CDR3 is 15 residues long. Here the CDR3 DNA reads TGTGCCATCAGCCCGGAGGCCCTCTCCTACAATGAGCAGTTCTTC. It codes for CAISPEALSYNEQFF.

This clonotype was counted a few times. The chain has TRBV6-1 and TRBJ2-6; D gene uncertain. Germline V CDR1 and CDR2: MNHNS, SASEGT. Trimming left V 1 base short and J 3 bases short, with 10 bases between. This CDR3 has 16 amino acids. Here the CDR3 DNA reads TGTGCCAGCAGTGAAGACTTGACGTATGGGGCCAACGTCCTGACTTTC. This translates into CASSEDLTYGANVLTF.

As concerns this clonotype: A read error may explain this, as a much larger clone is one base away. The CDR3 nucleotides read TGTGCCAGCAGTTACTCGACACCCCAGACCCAGTACTTC. As protein: CASSYSTPQTQYF. This chain uses TRBV6-2 or TRBV6-3 with TRBJ2-5, with D hard to call. CDR3 length equals 13 residues. V dropped 0 bases and J dropped 6 bases, with 8 bases sitting between them. The germline V gene encodes CDR1 MNHEY and CDR2 SVGEGT.